This T cell receptor beta chain was documented in a study of beta chain features in type 1 diabetes. As every portion of the isolated RNA was reverse transcribed, the sequencing read expressed TCRB transcripts. Sequencing of stem cell-like memory T cell samples yielded some 1.1 million reads on average. The protocol was immunoSEQ multiplex PCR, while the TCRdb copy is restricted to in-frame clones and leaves out a portion. The table shows 70,000 to 90,000 clones, with approximately 32% occurring only once. The germline gives CDR1 SGHTS, CDR2 YDEGEE. The V end was cut by 3 bases, the J end by 6 bases, with 16 bases between. The CDR3 is made up of 15 amino acids.

Input material: stem cell memory CD4+ T cells from blood. The clonotype comes from a woman between 18 and 29 years old in good health. The J gene is TRBJ2-1, the V gene TRBV5-8; maybe TRBD2 (6 bases). This CDR3 reads CASSYSGTVVNEQFF. CDR3 bases: TGTGCCAGCAGCTACTCCGGGACTGTCGTCAATGAGCAGTTCTTC.